This entry lists 31 T cell receptor beta chains sequenced from one sample in a study of blood T cell repertoires in COVID-19. The protocol was immunoSEQ multiplex PCR, while the TCRdb copy is restricted to in-frame clones and leaves out a portion. The sample carries under 250,000 clones, around 91% recorded once. Sequenced material: peripheral blood. The receptors were gathered from a woman in her forties with acute or convalescent COVID-19.

The rearrangement joins TRBV20-1 to TRBJ1-1; no clear D gene. Trimming removed 6 bases from V and 7 bases from J, with 12 bases in between. This CDR3 has 11 residues. Germline CDR1 DFQATT, CDR2 SNEGSKA (reference sequence). DNA for the CDR3: TGCAGTGCGAGTGGTCCCCTTGAAGCTTTCTTT. Its translation is CSASGPLEAFF.

The J gene is TRBJ1-4, the V gene TRBV19, with 9 bases lining up with TRBD1. Germline loops: CDR1 LNHDA, CDR2 SQIVND (reference sequence). The CDR3 contains 17 residues. After removal of 6 bases from V and 4 bases from J, the junction contained 12 bases not matched to a gene. CDR3 sequence: CASRNRDRASLNEKLFF. CDR3 coding DNA: TGTGCCAGTAGAAACCGGGACAGGGCCTCCCTTAATGAAAAACTGTTTTTT.

V gene TRBV29-1 combines with J gene TRBJ2-1, with D possibly TRBD2 on 5 matching bases. V was cut by 4 bases and J by 6 bases, with 19 bases left in between. This CDR3 has 15 amino acids. Germline lookup yields CDR1 SQVTM and CDR2 ANQGSEA. The CDR3 reads CSVVLGSSPANEQFF. DNA of the CDR3: TGCAGCGTTGTACTGGGGAGCTCACCCGCCAATGAGCAGTTCTTC.

The rearrangement links TRBV6-1 to TRBJ1-5, with D possibly being TRBD1 (6 bases). The CDR3 runs to 17 residues. Germline assignment: CDR1 MNHNS and CDR2 SASEGT. V was cut by 1 base and J by 0 bases, with 13 bases left in between. CDR3 sequence: CASSEDLTGYSNQPQHF. The CDR3 bases are TGTGCCAGCAGTGAAGACTTGACAGGCTATAGCAATCAGCCCCAGCATTTT.

The chain recombines TRBV27 with TRBJ1-6, with D perhaps matching TRBD1 (5 bases). The CDR3 covers 15 residues. The germline gives CDR1 MNHEY, CDR2 SMNVEV (reference sequence). Trimming pared 4 bases from V and 7 bases from J, leaving 14 bases between. CDR3 residues: CASSSRADVNSPLHF. CDR3 nucleotides: TGTGCCAGCAGTTCCAGGGCCGATGTGAATTCACCCCTCCACTTT.

The chain is built from TRBV6-6 and TRBJ1-1, with TRBD1 as a possible D gene (5 bases). The CDR3 runs 16 residues. V lost 7 bases to trimming and J lost 0 bases, with 18 bases between them. Germline loops: CDR1 MNHNY, CDR2 SVGAGI (reference sequence). CDR3 sequence: CASIYRPTDMNTEAFF. As DNA, the CDR3 is TGTGCCAGCATCTACCGCCCGACAGACATGAACACTGAAGCTTTCTTT.

V gene TRBV5-6 combines with J gene TRBJ2-1, with TRBD1 as a possible D gene (6 bases). Trimming removed 2 bases at V and 6 bases at J, with 18 bases between. The CDR3 is 16 residues long. Germline-derived CDR1 and CDR2 are SGHDT and YYEEEE. The CDR3 region is CASSFSGASGLNEQFF. CDR3 bases: TGTGCCAGCAGCTTCTCAGGGGCAAGCGGCCTCAATGAGCAGTTCTTC.

This chain joins TRBV10-3 and TRBJ2-7; 10 bases map to TRBD1. Germline V lookup: CDR1 ENHRY, CDR2 SYGVKD. This CDR3 is 14 amino acids long. V was clipped by 6 bases and J by 7 bases; unmatched bases: 9. CDR3 bases: TGTGCCATCAGAAGATCCGGGACAGGGGAAGAGCAGTACGTC. Protein product: CAIRRSGTGEEQYV.

This clone occurred once. This chain joins TRBV5-1 and TRBJ2-1; D may be TRBD2 (6 bases). V gave up 3 bases and J gave up 15 bases, with 19 bases separating them. The CDR3 consists of 13 residues. CDR1 SGHRS and CDR2 YFSETQ come from the germline V gene. The CDR3 coding sequence is TGCGCCAGCAGCTATGGTAGCCGGGAGAGGTGGTTCTTC. It yields the protein CASSYGSRERWFF.

A few counts support this clone. This same CDR3 is encoded by further DNA sequences in the sample. The chain uses TRBV3-1 (or the pseudogene TRBV3-2) and TRBJ1-4; TRBD1 agrees at 8 bases. Losses at the gene ends were 1 base for V and 8 bases for J; bases not matched to a gene: 3. CDR1 and CDR2 from the germline V gene are LGHDT and YNNKEL (reference sequence). The CDR3 is made up of 14 amino acids. CDR3 nucleotides: TGTGCCAGCAGCCAAGGGACAGGGAGAGAAAAACTGTTTTTT. Protein: CASSQGTGREKLFF.

J is TRBJ1-1 and V is TRBV7-6, with D perhaps matching TRBD1 (6 bases). The CDR3 runs 15 residues. Trimming took off 1 base at V and 0 bases at J, with 9 bases between the two ends. Per the germline V gene, CDR1 is SGHVS and CDR2 is FNYEAQ. The CDR3 spells CASSLVGGLNTEAFF. In DNA form, the CDR3 reads TGTGCCAGCAGCTTAGTTGGGGGCTTGAACACTGAAGCTTTCTTT.

The chain couples TRBV5-5 to TRBJ1-3; D possibly corresponds to TRBD1 (5 bases). The CDR3 totals 15 residues. Trimming stripped 2 bases from V and 1 base from J, with 10 bases between. From germline, CDR1 is SGHKS and CDR2 YYEKEE (reference sequence). CDR3: CASSFTGSSGNTIYF. CDR3 in DNA: TGTGCCAGCAGCTTCACAGGTTCTTCTGGAAACACCATATATTTT.

This clone was detected only once. The CDR3 DNA reads as TGTGCCAGCTCACCAATTGGTAGCGGTCGGGCTGGAAACACCATATATTTT. Amino acids: CASSPIGSGRAGNTIYF. The chain has TRBV18 and TRBJ1-3; D call uncertain. CDR3 length: 17 amino acids. V lost 2 bases and J lost 2, with 16 bases in between. Germline CDR1 reads KGHSH; CDR2 reads LQKENI.

In the case of this clone: Additional DNA sequences in this sample encode the identical CDR3. The chain has TRBV11-2 and TRBJ1-1, with D possibly matching TRBD1 (5 bases). Trimming left V 5 bases short and J 1 base short, with 8 bases between. Germline V gene sequence: CDR1 SGHAT, CDR2 FQNNGV. The CDR3 spans 13 residues. CDR3 in amino acids: CASSRQGNTEAFF. The CDR3 bases are TGTGCCAGCAGCCGCCAGGGGAACACTGAAGCTTTCTTT.

The CDR3 spells CASSPGHPGRDTIYF. The CDR3 coding sequence is TGCGCCAGCAGCCCGGGACACCCCGGGAGGGACACCATATATTTT. This chain joins TRBV5-1 and TRBJ1-3, with D perhaps TRBD1 (6 bases). V lost 4 bases to trimming and J lost 8 bases, with 19 bases between them. Per the germline V gene, CDR1 is SGHRS and CDR2 is YFSETQ. This CDR3 has 15 residues.

This clone was counted only a few times. The V call is TRBV9, the J call TRBJ1-2; 7 bases agree with TRBD1. The CDR3 contains 14 residues. Germline V lookup: CDR1 SGDLS, CDR2 YYNGEE. V gave up 4 bases and J gave up 8 bases; unmatched junction bases: 11. The CDR3, as DNA: TGTGCCAGCAGCCCCCGATCGACAGGGAGAGGCTACACCTTC. This gives the protein CASSPRSTGRGYTF.

This rearrangement joins TRBV7-2 to TRBJ2-2, with D unresolved. The germline V gene encodes CDR1 SGHTA and CDR2 FQGNSA. CDR3 size: 15 residues. Between the trimmed V and J ends, which lost 2 bases and 2 bases, there was a span of 9 bases. DNA for the CDR3: TGTGCCAGCAGCTTATATAATAGAAACACCGGGGAGCTGTTTTTT. Translation gives CASSLYNRNTGELFF. Together with reference TRBV7-2 and TRBJ2-2, the CDR3 gives the full variable domain: GAGVSQSPSNKVTEKGKDVELRCDPISGHTALYWYRQSLGQGLEFLIYFQGNSAPDKSGLPSDRFSAERTGGSVSTLTIQRTQQEDSAVYLCASSLYNRNTGELFFGEGSRLTVL.

As concerns this clone: This specimen includes other DNA sequences encoding the same CDR3. The chain is built from TRBV5-1 and TRBJ1-2; 11 bases map to TRBD1. This CDR3 spans 15 amino acids. From germline, CDR1 is SGHRS and CDR2 YFSETQ. Trimming at V came to 0 bases and at J to 6 bases, leaving 4 bases not matched to a gene. CDR3 bases: TGCGCCAGCAGCTTGGACTTGGGACAGGGGGATGGCTACACCTTC. Its protein product is CASSLDLGQGDGYTF.

The V and J genes are TRBV1 and TRBJ2-5; the table's D call of TRBD1 was not tested on the DNA. TRBV1 constitutes a pseudogene. The CDR3 contains 13 residues. This chain's CDR3 is CTSSRANQETQYF. For the CDR3, the DNA is TGCACCAGCAGCCGGGCTAATCAAGAGACCCAGTACTTC.

The chain uses TRBV11-2 and TRBJ1-1; 9 positions agree with TRBD1. V lost 6 bases to trimming and J lost 4 bases; unmatched junction nucleotides: 3. Per germline, CDR1 SGHAT and CDR2 FQNNGV. The CDR3 length is 13 residues. The CDR3 loop reads CASSPDRGTEAFF. Here the CDR3 DNA reads TGTGCCAGCAGTCCGGACAGGGGCACTGAAGCTTTCTTT.

This chain uses TRBV4-1 with TRBJ1-1; D uncertain. The germline CDR1 and CDR2 sequences are MGHRA and YSYEKL. The CDR3 loop spans 11 amino acids. The ends were cut back, 9 bases at V and 1 base at J, with 6 bases in the middle. Here the CDR3 reads CASTANTEAFF. As DNA, the CDR3 is TGCGCCAGTACAGCGAACACTGAAGCTTTCTTT.

Written as DNA, the CDR3 is TGCGCCAGCAGCCGGACAGTAAGCTCCTACAATGAGCAGTTCTTC. It codes for CASSRTVSSYNEQFF. The chain employs TRBV5-1 and TRBJ2-1; D is possibly TRBD1 (6 bases). The CDR3 extends over 15 amino acids. The germline V and J ends were trimmed by 4 bases and 0 bases, with 11 bases remaining between them. CDR1 and CDR2 (germline): SGHRS, YFSETQ. Full variable domain (remainder filled in from reference TRBV5-1 and TRBJ2-1): KAGVTQTPRYLIKTRGQQVTLSCSPISGHRSVSWYQQTPGQGLQFLFEYFSETQRNKGNFPGRFSGRQFSNSRSEMNVSTLELGDSALYLCASSRTVSSYNEQFFGPGTRLTVL.

In this sample, this clone turned up once. The V gene is TRBV2, the J gene TRBJ2-5; D is unresolved. The germline CDR1 and CDR2 sequences are SNHLY and FYNNEI. With 5 bases removed from V and 2 bases from J, the gap between germline ends came to 12 bases. The CDR3 has 14 residues. The DNA for the CDR3 is TGTGCCAGCAGTAGCTGGAGCTCTCAAGAGACCCAGTACTTC. Its protein is CASSSWSSQETQYF.

The chain recombines TRBV5-1 with TRBJ2-2; D is possibly TRBD1 (5 bases). This CDR3 comprises 13 residues. V was clipped by 0 bases and J by 7 bases, with 7 bases between them. Germline V gene sequence: CDR1 SGHRS, CDR2 YFSETQ. This CDR3 reads CASSLATGGELFF. In DNA, the CDR3 is TGCGCCAGCAGCTTGGCCACAGGCGGGGAGCTGTTTTTT.

The chain links TRBV12-5 to TRBJ1-1; TRBD1 agrees at 7 bases. Germline-derived CDR1 and CDR2 are LGHNT and FRNRAP. The CDR3 contains 15 residues. The V and J ends lost 3 bases and 4 bases, in that order; junction bases with no gene match: 8. CDR3 in DNA: TGTGCTAGTGGTTTTCCCGGGACAGACGGCACTGAAGCTTTCTTT. It yields the protein CASGFPGTDGTEAFF.

The chain links TRBV2 to TRBJ2-7; possible D gene TRBD2, 6 bases. V was clipped by 11 bases and J by 6 bases, with 17 bases between them. Germline V gene lookup returns CDR1 SNHLY and CDR2 FYNNEI. The CDR3 spans 12 residues. CDR3 sequence: CAGGTIASEQYV. The DNA for the CDR3 is TGTGCCGGAGGGACGATAGCTTCCGAGCAGTACGTC.

V and J are TRBV7-2 and TRBJ2-5, with 13 nucleotides matching TRBD2. Germline V gene data show CDR1 as SGHTA and CDR2 as FQGNSA. The CDR3 consists of 18 residues. V dropped 3 bases and J dropped 4; count of bases not matched to a gene: 11. In DNA, the CDR3 is TGTGCCAGCAGCTTCCTTGGACTAGCGGGGGCGCTGGGAGAGACCCAGTACTTC. It yields the protein CASSFLGLAGALGETQYF.

This clone was picked up one time. The rearrangement joins TRBV4-2 to TRBJ2-1; 9 nucleotides line up with TRBD2. After removal of 0 bases from V and 12 bases from J, the junction contained 9 bases not matched to a gene. The length of the CDR3 is 15 residues. Germline V gene lookup returns CDR1 LGHNA and CDR2 YNFKEQ. This chain's CDR3 is CASSQDQAGGSGQFF. CDR3 nucleotide sequence: TGTGCCAGCAGCCAAGATCAAGCGGGGGGAAGTGGGCAGTTCTTC.

As concerns this clone: Other DNA sequences in the same sample also yield this CDR3. The rearrangement uses TRBV5-6 and TRBJ1-3; a possible D gene is TRBD1 (5 bases). V lost 1 base and J 5 bases, leaving 10 bases between the germline ends. The CDR3 has 14 residues. Germline CDR1 is SGHDT and CDR2 is YYEEEE. In DNA form, the CDR3 reads TGTGCCAGCAGCTTGAGGAGGGGTAGAAACACCATATATTTT. Its protein is CASSLRRGRNTIYF.

This clone showed up just once. The J gene is TRBJ2-1, the V gene TRBV18, with 12 bases fitting TRBD2. The CDR3 is 17 residues long. The V gene's germline CDR1 is KGHSH and CDR2 LQKENI. Trimming cost V 2 bases and J 7 bases; bases outside gene matches: 9. DNA for the CDR3: TGTGCCAGCTCACCATCGGCTAGCGGGGGGGCCGCAAATGAGCAGTTCTTC. This encodes CASSPSASGGAANEQFF. Using reference TRBV18 and TRBJ2-1 for the parts outside the CDR3, the full variable domain is NAGVMQNPRHLVRRRGQEARLRCSPMKGHSHVYWYRQLPEEGLKFMVYLQKENIIDESGMPKERFSAEFPKEGPSILRIQQVVRGDSAAYFCASSPSASGGAANEQFFGPGTRLTVL.

This clone was detected once. This chain connects TRBV6-5 to TRBJ2-1; 7 nucleotides agree with TRBD1. Germline V lookup: CDR1 MNHEY, CDR2 SVGAGI. The CDR3 loop spans 13 amino acids. The V and J ends lost 5 bases and 6 bases, in that order; junction bases with no gene match: 4. The CDR3 spells CASSTNRGNEQFF. CDR3 DNA sequence: TGTGCCAGCAGTACGAACAGGGGCAATGAGCAGTTCTTC.